One sample yielded the 21 T cell receptor beta chains listed below, sequenced in a study of identical twins. TCRdb ran MiXCR on the 5' RACE reads and lists one entry per CDR3 protein. Counted here are fewer than 350,000 distinct CDR3 sequences, roughly 8.6% occurring once; the ten biggest clones make up around 2.1%. Another study also made use of these data, one on yellow fever vaccine responses in identical twins.

The specimen was memory (CD45RO+) T cells sorted from blood. These receptors were collected from a woman under 30 in good health.

This clonotype was detected only a few times. Just one base apart from a much larger clone, this may be a read error. The genes are TRBV10-3 and TRBJ2-5, with 12 positions matching TRBD1. The germline CDR1 and CDR2 sequences are ENHRY and SYGVKD. The CDR3 sequence is 16 residues long. With 3 bases clipped from V and 5 bases from J, the junction kept 7 bases outside the gene matches. CDR3 region: CAISDPGTGGAETQYF. The CDR3 bases are TGTGCCATCAGTGACCCCGGGACAGGGGGCGCCGAGACCCAGTACTTC.

Only a few counts were recorded for this clonotype. The J gene is TRBJ2-2, the V gene TRBV7-9; D remains ambiguous. V dropped 4 bases and J dropped 5 bases, with 20 bases sitting between them. CDR3 size: 17 residues. Germline V gives CDR1 SEHNR, CDR2 FQNEAQ (reference sequence). The CDR3 here is CASSSSGSPVITGELFF. CDR3 coding DNA: TGTGCCAGCAGCTCGTCGGGTAGTCCCGTAATAACCGGGGAGCTGTTTTTT.

This clonotype has more than one count but fewer than ten. V is TRBV24-1 and J is TRBJ2-1; weak D call: TRBD1 (6 bases). The germline CDR1 and CDR2 sequences are KGHDR and SFDVKD. With 4 bases removed from V and 5 bases from J, the gap between germline ends came to 17 bases. The CDR3 is 16 amino acids. This CDR3 reads CATSDPTGLVDNEQFF. DNA for the CDR3: TGTGCCACCAGTGACCCTACAGGGTTGGTGGACAATGAGCAGTTCTTC.

This clonotype was found a few times. V is TRBV7-2 and J is TRBJ2-3, with D perhaps assigned TRBD1 or TRBD2 (6 bases each). This CDR3 spans 12 amino acids. Germline V gene lookup returns CDR1 SGHTA and CDR2 FQGNSA. Trimming took 7 bases from V and 7 from J, leaving 12 bases between them. The chain's CDR3 is CASTRGLYTQYF. The DNA of the CDR3 is TGTGCCAGCACCCGGGGGCTATATACGCAGTATTTT.

V and J are TRBV28 and TRBJ2-2; 7 nucleotides line up with TRBD1. The germline V gene has CDR1 MDHEN and CDR2 SYDVKM. V trimming: 5 bases; J trimming: 5 bases; junction bases outside the gene matches: 5. The CDR3 covers 14 residues. Written as DNA, the CDR3 is TGTGCCAGCAGTAGGGCAGGGGGTACCGGGGAGCTGTTTTTT. Amino acids: CASSRAGGTGELFF.

This clonotype appeared many times. This sequence joins TRBV6-5 and TRBJ1-3; no clear D gene. Germline lookup yields CDR1 MNHEY and CDR2 SVGAGI. V was clipped by 1 base and J by 0 bases, with 10 bases between them. CDR3 length: 16 residues. The CDR3 nucleotides are TGTGCCAGCAGTTACTTACAGCCTAACTCTGGAAACACCATATATTTT. Protein product: CASSYLQPNSGNTIYF.

The chain combines TRBV24-1 with TRBJ2-2; 10 nucleotides line up with TRBD2. J gave up 5 bases and V 3 bases, and 2 bases lay outside the gene matches. The germline CDR1 and CDR2 sequences are KGHDR and SFDVKD. The CDR3 has 15 amino acids. In nucleotides, the CDR3 is TGTGCCACCAGTGATCGACTAGCGGGTACCGGGGAGCTGTTTTTT. Translated: CATSDRLAGTGELFF.

In this sample, this clonotype turned up a few times. The chain links TRBV6-1 to TRBJ2-6, with no clear D. Germline CDR1 and CDR2: MNHNS and SASEGT. V lost 1 base and J 0 bases, leaving 7 bases between the germline ends. The CDR3 is 16 amino acids. The CDR3 spells CASSEGWHSGANVLTF. CDR3 in DNA: TGTGCCAGCAGTGAAGGTTGGCACTCTGGGGCCAACGTCCTGACTTTC.

This clonotype has a handful of counts. J is TRBJ2-5 and V is TRBV2; D might be TRBD2 (6 bases). Germline-derived CDR1 and CDR2 are SNHLY and FYNNEI. CDR3 length equals 14 residues. V was trimmed by 6 bases and J by 2 bases, leaving 13 bases between them. As DNA, the CDR3 is TGTGCCAGCAGCCGGGACTCCCTACAAGAGACCCAGTACTTC. Protein: CASSRDSLQETQYF.

V is TRBV6-1 and J is TRBJ2-3, with 8 positions matching TRBD2. Unmatched junction bases numbered 12, after V lost 6 bases and J lost 4 bases. Germline V CDR1 and CDR2: MNHNS, SASEGT. The CDR3 sequence is 16 residues long. CDR3 coding DNA: TGTGCCAGCAGGGAATACAGCGGGAGCCCCGCAGATACGCAGTATTTT. Protein sequence: CASREYSGSPADTQYF.

The chain is built from TRBV9 and TRBJ2-5, with 12 nucleotides matching TRBD2. Trimming took 2 bases from V and 4 from J; bases not matched to a gene: 3. The CDR3 is made up of 15 amino acids. Germline lookup yields CDR1 SGDLS and CDR2 YYNGEE. CDR3 loop: CASSVSSGGGETQYF. For the CDR3, the DNA is TGTGCCAGCAGCGTCTCTAGCGGGGGGGGAGAGACCCAGTACTTC.

This clonotype was detected many times. This CDR3 reads CASSLSQGAWETQYF. The CDR3 DNA sequence: TGTGCCAGCAGTTTATCACAGGGGGCATGGGAGACCCAGTACTTC. This rearrangement joins TRBV27 to TRBJ2-5; 9 positions match TRBD1. V lost 0 bases to trimming and J lost 5 bases; unmatched junction nucleotides: 4. This CDR3 has 15 amino acids. Germline V CDR1 and CDR2: MNHEY, SMNVEV (reference sequence).

This clonotype was observed many times. The genes are TRBV20-1 and TRBJ2-1, with D uncertain. The CDR3 extends over 15 amino acids. Germline CDR1 reads DFQATT; CDR2 reads SNEGSKA (reference sequence). V gave up 1 base and J gave up 1 base, with 11 bases separating them. This CDR3 reads CSARAYPESYNEQFF. In nucleotides, the CDR3 is TGCAGTGCTAGAGCTTACCCGGAATCCTACAATGAGCAGTTCTTC.

This clonotype was seen a handful of times. The rearrangement links TRBV25-1 to TRBJ2-5; 13 bases are a match to TRBD2. Germline V gives CDR1 MGHDK, CDR2 SYGVNS. V shed 4 bases and J 5 bases; nucleotides not matched to a gene: 7. CDR3 length: 16 amino acids. This CDR3 is CASSAGTSGVGETQYF. CDR3 nucleotide sequence: TGTGCCAGCAGTGCCGGGACTAGCGGGGTAGGGGAGACCCAGTACTTC.

This clonotype occurred many times. J is TRBJ2-2 and V is TRBV7-2; D unclear. From germline, CDR1 is SGHTA and CDR2 FQGNSA. The CDR3 has 15 residues. The ends were cut back, 2 bases at V and 0 bases at J, with 7 bases in the middle. The CDR3 here is CASSLMESNTGELFF. The CDR3 coding sequence is TGTGCCAGCAGCTTAATGGAATCGAACACCGGGGAGCTGTTTTTT.

The gene calls are TRBV11-3 and TRBJ2-1; D tentatively fits TRBD1 or TRBD2 (5 bases each). The CDR3 sequence is 13 residues long. V gave up 5 bases and J gave up 9 bases, with 14 bases separating them. Germline CDR1 is SGHNT and CDR2 is YENEEA. CDR3 DNA sequence: TGTGCCAGCAGCGGGGGAGTGCACGGTGAGCAGTTCTTC. This encodes CASSGGVHGEQFF.

This clonotype has only a few counts. The gene calls are TRBV12-3 or TRBV12-4 and TRBJ2-7; perhaps TRBD2 as D (5 bases). The germline V and J ends were trimmed by 4 bases and 6 bases, with 19 bases remaining between them. The CDR3 loop spans 15 amino acids. DNA for the CDR3: TGTGCCAGCAGTTCCTCCGGGGTCGGATGGGGCGAGCAGTACTTC. Protein product: CASSSSGVGWGEQYF.

This clonotype was seen more than once but under ten times. The V call is TRBV20-1, the J call TRBJ2-7, with 12 bases lining up with TRBD2. The CDR3 has 16 residues. V lost 1 base and J lost 0; bases outside the gene matches: 4. Germline values: CDR1 DFQATT, CDR2 SNEGSKA (reference sequence). CDR3 residues: CSARGLAGAGSYEQYF. The DNA for the CDR3 is TGCAGTGCTAGAGGACTAGCGGGAGCGGGCTCCTACGAGCAGTACTTC.

The chain employs TRBV5-1 and TRBJ2-7; no definite D call. The CDR3 is made up of 13 amino acids. Germline assignment: CDR1 SGHRS and CDR2 YFSETQ. The V end lost 2 bases, the J end lost 0 bases, and 6 bases lay between the germline ends. The CDR3, as DNA: TGCGCCAGCAGCTTCGACCCCTCCTACGAGCAGTACTTC. It encodes CASSFDPSYEQYF.

This clonotype has a count of ten or more. The chain couples TRBV14 to TRBJ1-1; D gene unclear. Germline V CDR1 and CDR2: SGHDN, FVKESK. Trimming shortened V by 0 bases and J by 4 bases, and 9 bases separated the two germline ends. The CDR3 contains 14 residues. The CDR3 DNA reads as TGTGCCAGCAGCCAAGAACGGGGTTCCACTGAAGCTTTCTTT. Translating gives CASSQERGSTEAFF.

This clonotype was detected many times. This chain uses TRBV7-8 with TRBJ2-5, with TRBD1 identical over 8 bases. The J segment lost 5 bases and the V segment lost 4 bases, leaving 9 bases of the junction unmatched. The germline V gene encodes CDR1 SGHVS and CDR2 FQNEAQ. This CDR3 has 15 residues. DNA for the CDR3: TGTGCCAGCAGCTCTGGACAGGGATTTGTGGAGACCCAGTACTTC. This translates into CASSSGQGFVETQYF.